The 32 T cell receptor beta chains below were found in one sample sequenced in a study of identical twins. TCRdb re-derived calls from the 5' RACE reads in MiXCR, one entry per CDR3 protein. The repertoire holds around 370,000 distinct CDR3 sequences, with approximately 8.8% as singletons. The sequencing sample was made of naive T cells sorted from blood. The receptors shown here come from a woman in her fifties or sixties in good health.

This sequence joins TRBV2 and TRBJ1-4; D call uncertain. This CDR3 region has 14 residues. Germline CDR1 and CDR2: SNHLY and FYNNEI. The V end was cut by 0 bases, the J end by 5 bases, with 7 bases between. CDR3 coding DNA: TGTGCCAGCAGTGAAGCTTTGTGGAATGAAAAACTGTTTTTT. It yields the protein CASSEALWNEKLFF.

This rearrangement joins TRBV20-1 to TRBJ2-7; perhaps TRBD2 as D (6 bases). V was cut by 6 bases and J by 3 bases, with 18 bases left in between. The CDR3 has 14 residues. CDR1 DFQATT and CDR2 SNEGSKA come from the germline V gene (reference sequence). The CDR3, as DNA: TGCAGTGCCACGGAGCCTGGACTAAGCTACGAGCAGTACTTC. Protein product: CSATEPGLSYEQYF.

The table lists this clonotype with many counts. The rearrangement joins TRBV29-1 to TRBJ2-2; 7 nucleotides line up with TRBD2. The ends lost 5 bases at V and 6 bases at J; junction bases unmatched: 3. The CDR3 sequence is 12 residues long. Germline loops: CDR1 SQVTM, CDR2 ANQGSEA. CDR3 sequence reads: CSVFRGAGELFF. In nucleotides, the CDR3 is TGCAGCGTTTTTCGGGGGGCCGGGGAGCTGTTTTTT.

This clonotype appeared a few times. Here the CDR3 reads CASSLDWAYEQYF. The CDR3 bases are TGCGCCAGCAGCCTAGACTGGGCCTACGAGCAGTACTTC. The V gene is TRBV5-1, the J gene TRBJ2-7; no reliable D call. The CDR3 totals 13 residues. CDR1 and CDR2 from the germline V gene are SGHRS and YFSETQ. The V end lost 4 bases, the J end lost 2 bases, and 10 bases lay between the germline ends.

CDR3 DNA: TGCAGTGGGAAGGGAGGGTCCGACGAGACCCAGTACTTC. As protein: CSGKGGSDETQYF. The genes are TRBV20-1 and TRBJ2-5, with 7 positions matching TRBD2. The V gene end was trimmed by 7 bases and the J gene end by 5 bases; junction bases not matched to a gene: 10. There are 13 residues in the CDR3. The germline V gene encodes CDR1 DFQATT and CDR2 SNEGSKA (reference sequence).

This clonotype was seen a handful of times. V and J are TRBV3-1 and TRBJ2-3, with D hard to call. V was cut by 3 bases and J by 3 bases, with 7 bases left in between. Germline V gene lookup returns CDR1 LGHDT and CDR2 YNNKEL (reference sequence). The CDR3 spans 13 residues. This CDR3 reads CASSHGVTDTQYF. In nucleotides, the CDR3 is TGTGCCAGCAGCCACGGCGTGACAGATACGCAGTATTTT.

J is TRBJ2-7 and V is TRBV7-2, with D unresolved. This CDR3 is built from 13 residues. Trimming stripped 1 base from V and 3 bases from J, with 7 bases between. Germline V gives CDR1 SGHTA, CDR2 FQGNSA. In nucleotides, the CDR3 is TGTGCCAGCAGCTTAGTGGCGGACTACGAGCAGTACGTC. Protein: CASSLVADYEQYV.

This clonotype was counted at least ten times. The V and J genes are TRBV6-1 and TRBJ1-5; 7 bases are a match to TRBD1. The germline gives CDR1 MNHNS, CDR2 SASEGT. Losses at the gene ends were 4 bases for V and 4 bases for J; bases not matched to a gene: 4. CDR3 size: 14 residues. CDR3 region: CASSGQGVNQPQHF. CDR3 nucleotides: TGTGCCAGCAGTGGTCAGGGGGTGAATCAGCCCCAGCATTTT.

This clonotype was seen only a few times. The V gene is TRBV7-9, the J gene TRBJ1-5; TRBD1 might be the D (5 bases). The germline CDR1 and CDR2 sequences are SEHNR and FQNEAQ (reference sequence). The CDR3 is 16 amino acids. With 2 bases removed from V and 4 bases from J, the gap between germline ends came to 15 bases. The CDR3 nucleotides are TGTGCCAGCAGCTTAACCGAGGCAGGGAGTAATCAGCCCCAGCATTTT. Amino acids: CASSLTEAGSNQPQHF.

Many counts were recorded for this clonotype. The chain combines TRBV29-1 with TRBJ2-2, with D perhaps matching TRBD1 (7 bases). This CDR3 spans 16 amino acids. From germline, CDR1 is SQVTM and CDR2 ANQGSEA. Between the trimmed V and J ends, which lost 6 bases and 2 bases, there was a span of 19 bases. CDR3 DNA: TGCAGCGTAAGAACTCAGGGGGGATTCAACACCGGGGAGCTGTTTTTT. It encodes CSVRTQGGFNTGELFF.

This clonotype was seen a few times. The chain combines TRBV15 with TRBJ2-5; D is perhaps TRBD1 (6 bases). Germline loops: CDR1 LNHNV, CDR2 YYDKDF (reference sequence). This CDR3 comprises 16 residues. Trimming took off 0 bases at V and 1 base at J, with 12 bases between the two ends. For the CDR3, the DNA is TGTGCCACCAGCAGAGAGGCGGTAGGGGGCCAAGAGACCCAGTACTTC. Translated: CATSREAVGGQETQYF.

There are a few counts of this clonotype. The chain recombines TRBV12-3 or TRBV12-4 with TRBJ2-1; maybe TRBD2 (7 bases). V was cut by 4 bases and J by 5 bases, with 15 bases left in between. This CDR3 has 15 residues. This CDR3 is CASSSRGGTDNEQFF. CDR3 DNA: TGTGCCAGCAGTTCCCGCGGGGGCACAGACAATGAGCAGTTCTTC.

The chain uses TRBV6-1 and TRBJ1-5; perhaps TRBD1 as D (5 bases). The CDR3 is made up of 13 amino acids. Per the germline V gene, CDR1 is MNHNS and CDR2 is SASEGT. The V end lost 3 bases, the J end lost 5 bases, and 8 bases lay between the germline ends. This chain's CDR3 is CASSEGRDQPQHF. CDR3 DNA: TGTGCCAGCAGTGAGGGACGGGATCAGCCCCAGCATTTT.

The CDR3 region has the DNA TGTGCCATCACTCCGACAGAGAACTATGGCTACACCTTC. Its protein is CAITPTENYGYTF. The genes are TRBV10-3 and TRBJ1-2, with D perhaps TRBD1 (5 bases). This CDR3 has 13 amino acids. The V end was cut by 7 bases, the J end by 2 bases, with 11 bases between. Germline CDR1 is ENHRY and CDR2 is SYGVKD.

This clonotype was recorded at least ten times. The chain carries TRBV29-1 and TRBJ1-2; 7 bases are a match to TRBD1. The CDR3 extends over 12 amino acids. Germline lookup yields CDR1 SQVTM and CDR2 ANQGSEA. J was trimmed by 2 bases and V by 7 bases; bases with no gene match: 4. In DNA, the CDR3 is TGCAGCGCACGACAGGGAAACTATGGCTACACCTTC. Translating gives CSARQGNYGYTF.

This chain joins TRBV20-1 and TRBJ2-7; D is undetermined. The germline V gene encodes CDR1 DFQATT and CDR2 SNEGSKA (reference sequence). V was pared by 1 base and J by 3 bases, with 10 bases between. This CDR3 comprises 13 residues. The DNA of the CDR3 is TGCAGTGCTAGAGGGGAATTGAGCTACGAGCAGTACGTC. Its translation is CSARGELSYEQYV.

Note on this clonotype: A read error may be the cause here, since a much bigger clone is one base away. The conserved closing phenylalanine or tryptophan is absent in this CDR3, likely reflecting a read error. V is TRBV4-1 and J is TRBJ1-1, with a weak D call TRBD1 (5 bases). Per the germline V gene, CDR1 is MGHRA and CDR2 is YSYEKL. The V gene lost 1 base and the J gene lost 0 bases, with 18 bases spanning the gap. CDR3 length: 18 amino acids. The CDR3 DNA follows: TGCGCCAGCAGCCAAGGTCTTCTAGGGGTTACCCTGAACACTGAAGCTTTCCTT. Translating it yields CASSQGLLGVTLNTEAFL.

This clonotype has just a few counts. This rearrangement joins TRBV20-1 to TRBJ1-2; D is perhaps TRBD1 (6 bases). The CDR3 has 12 residues. Germline-derived CDR1 and CDR2 are DFQATT and SNEGSKA (reference sequence). The ends were cut back, 5 bases at V and 2 bases at J, with 9 bases in the middle. CDR3 DNA sequence: TGCAGTGCTTTTGACAGGAACTATGGCTACACCTTC. This sequence encodes CSAFDRNYGYTF.

This sequence joins TRBV3-1 and TRBJ2-7; a possible D gene is TRBD2 (6 bases). The V gene lost 4 bases and the J gene lost 6 bases, with 10 bases spanning the gap. Germline V gene lookup returns CDR1 LGHDT and CDR2 YNNKEL (reference sequence). This CDR3 has 12 residues. The CDR3 loop reads CASSRRRGEQYF. The CDR3 DNA sequence: TGTGCCAGCAGCCGGAGGAGGGGCGAGCAGTACTTC.

The V call is TRBV20-1, the J call TRBJ2-5; perhaps TRBD2 as D (5 bases). The CDR3 is made up of 14 amino acids. Germline lookup yields CDR1 DFQATT and CDR2 SNEGSKA (reference sequence). Trimming stripped 3 bases from V and 5 bases from J, with 16 bases between. CDR3 DNA sequence: TGCAGTGCTAGTGTCACGGGGAGTGTGGAGACCCAGTACTTC. Amino acid sequence: CSASVTGSVETQYF.

This clonotype came up a few times. The rearrangement joins TRBV10-3 to TRBJ1-5; 7 nucleotides match TRBD1. The V segment lost 0 bases and the J segment 8 bases; nucleotides outside the gene matches: 4. The CDR3 has 14 residues. The germline V gene encodes CDR1 ENHRY and CDR2 SYGVKD. The CDR3 coding sequence is TGTGCCATCAGTGAGTCTGGACAGGATGAGCCCCAGCATTTT. It encodes CAISESGQDEPQHF.

The table lists this clonotype with a few counts. The chain recombines TRBV20-1 with TRBJ1-3; 11 bases agree with TRBD1. This CDR3 contains 16 residues. Germline CDR1 and CDR2: DFQATT and SNEGSKA (reference sequence). V lost 6 bases to trimming and J lost 4 bases; unmatched junction nucleotides: 11. The CDR3 sequence is CSAPYRTGGFGNTIYF. CDR3 DNA sequence: TGCAGTGCCCCTTACAGGACAGGGGGCTTCGGAAACACCATATATTTT.

This clonotype was observed a handful of times. The V call is TRBV9, the J call TRBJ2-1; 8 bases align to TRBD2. Germline values: CDR1 SGDLS, CDR2 YYNGEE. V was pared by 3 bases and J by 1 base, with 15 bases of the junction left unmatched. The CDR3 length is 19 residues. The CDR3 DNA reads as TGTGCCAGCAGCGGCCTCCCCCCCCGAGCGGGAGCATCCTACAATGAGCAGTTCTTC. It yields the protein CASSGLPPRAGASYNEQFF. Using reference TRBV9 and TRBJ2-1 for the parts outside the CDR3, the full variable domain is DSGVTQTPKHLITATGQRVTLRCSPRSGDLSVYWYQQSLDQGLQFLIQYYNGEERAKGNILERFSAQQFPDLHSELNLSSLELGDSALYFCASSGLPPRAGASYNEQFFGPGTRLTVL.

This clonotype was seen a few times. The genes are TRBV30 and TRBJ1-1, with D tentatively TRBD1 (6 bases). Per germline, CDR1 GTSNPN and CDR2 SVGIG (reference sequence). The CDR3 extends over 11 amino acids. Trimming stripped 6 bases from V and 5 bases from J, with 10 bases between. The CDR3 is CACQGITEAFF. CDR3 DNA sequence: TGTGCCTGCCAGGGGATTACTGAAGCTTTCTTT.

This clonotype was seen ten or more times. V and J are TRBV20-1 and TRBJ2-1; D unresolved. The V and J ends lost 3 bases and 1 base respectively, with 16 bases between them. The CDR3 contains 16 residues. CDR1 and CDR2 (germline): DFQATT, SNEGSKA (reference sequence). The CDR3 DNA sequence: TGCAGTGCTAGCCGTCTTCCCGACCGGTCCTACAATGAGCAGTTCTTC. It is translated as CSASRLPDRSYNEQFF.

The chain has TRBV7-2 and TRBJ2-5; D remains unclear. The V end lost 1 base, the J end lost 0 bases, and 15 bases lay between the germline ends. The CDR3 has 17 amino acids. CDR1 and CDR2 (germline): SGHTA, FQGNSA. DNA for the CDR3: TGTGCCAGCAGCTTAGAGTTCGGCCAGAAGTACCAAGAGACCCAGTACTTC. Amino acid sequence: CASSLEFGQKYQETQYF.

This clonotype was counted only a few times. This chain uses TRBV7-3 with TRBJ1-1; perhaps TRBD1 as D (6 bases). V lost 1 base to trimming and J lost 2 bases, with 11 bases between them. This CDR3 is built from 15 residues. Germline CDR1 and CDR2: SGHTA and FQGTGA. CDR3 DNA: TGTGCCAGCAGCTTAATTGGGACACCAAACACTGAAGCTTTCTTT. Its protein product is CASSLIGTPNTEAFF.

This clonotype was seen many times. The gene calls are TRBV5-1 and TRBJ2-7, with unresolved D. There are 13 residues in the CDR3. Germline values: CDR1 SGHRS, CDR2 YFSETQ. V shed 2 bases and J shed 3 bases, with 9 bases lying between them. DNA for the CDR3: TGCGCCAGCAGCTTTTCAGCGAACTACGAGCAGTACTTC. Its protein product is CASSFSANYEQYF.

V usage is TRBV5-5 and J usage is TRBJ2-2; D may be TRBD2 (6 bases). Trimming cost V 4 bases and J 5 bases, with 12 bases left between them. Germline V gene sequence: CDR1 SGHKS, CDR2 YYEKEE (reference sequence). The CDR3 extends over 14 amino acids. CDR3 coding DNA: TGTGCCAGCAGCAAGGGACTGGGAACCGGGGAGCTGTTTTTT. This codes for CASSKGLGTGELFF.

This clonotype showed up just a few times. This sequence joins TRBV7-2 and TRBJ1-2; 8 bases match TRBD1. The CDR3 is made up of 21 amino acids. Per the germline V gene, CDR1 is SGHTA and CDR2 is FQGNSA. Trimming took 8 bases from V and 9 from J; bases not matched to a gene: 35. CDR3 sequence reads: CASFGLRPGPRGPLPTISYTF. In DNA, the CDR3 is TGTGCCAGCTTTGGCTTAAGGCCAGGGCCCAGGGGGCCTCTACCTACTATCAGCTACACCTTC. Looking up the rest from reference TRBV7-2 and TRBJ1-2 gives the full variable domain: GAGVSQSPSNKVTEKGKDVELRCDPISGHTALYWYRQSLGQGLEFLIYFQGNSAPDKSGLPSDRFSAERTGGSVSTLTIQRTQQEDSAVYLCASFGLRPGPRGPLPTISYTFGSGTRLTVV.

This clonotype occurred many times. The chain employs TRBV4-1 and TRBJ2-4; 8 bases agree with TRBD1. This CDR3 region has 15 residues. Germline loops: CDR1 MGHRA, CDR2 YSYEKL. V was pared by 3 bases and J by 4 bases, with 5 bases of the junction left unmatched. The CDR3 sequence is CASSHIGTGKNIQYF. The CDR3 DNA reads TGCGCCAGCAGCCATATAGGGACAGGAAAAAACATTCAGTACTTC.

V is TRBV7-9 and J is TRBJ2-3, with 12 positions matching TRBD2. The CDR3 length is 18 residues. J was trimmed by 2 bases and V by 4 bases; bases with no gene match: 10. Germline-derived CDR1 and CDR2 are SEHNR and FQNEAQ (reference sequence). The CDR3 protein is CASSSNSGTSGLTDTQYF. CDR3 DNA sequence: TGTGCCAGCAGCTCCAACTCCGGGACTAGCGGGCTCACAGATACGCAGTATTTT.